The rows below give T cell receptor beta chains drawn from one sample of a study of blood T cell repertoires in COVID-19. The protocol was immunoSEQ multiplex PCR, while the TCRdb copy is restricted to in-frame clones and leaves out a portion. Found here are about 190,000 clones, over 60% of them singletons; the top ten hold more than 25%. The source material was peripheral blood. The receptors shown here come from a woman aged 70-85 years with acute or convalescent COVID-19. Both conserved end residues are part of each CDR3. D genes are given only for firm matches. A row's size may be missing; if present it is once, few, many or a size class.

DNA: TGCGCCAGCAGCTTGGCCGGGGGAGAGTGGGAGACCCAGTACTTC
CDR3: CASSLAGGEWETQYF
J: TRBJ2-5
D: -
V: TRBV5-1
size: once

DNA: TGTGCCAGCAGCTTAGGAAGGGGTCCCTACAATGAGCAGTTCTTC
CDR3: CASSLGRGPYNEQFF
J: TRBJ2-1
D: -
V: TRBV7-9
size: -

DNA: TGTGCCAGCAGCGTAGGCACTAGCGGGGGAGGAGAAGAGACCCAGTACTTC
CDR3: CASSVGTSGGGEETQYF
J: TRBJ2-5
D: TRBD2
V: TRBV9
size: -

DNA: TGTGCCAGCAGCGTCGGGACAGGGGGATGGGAGACCCAGTACTTC
CDR3: CASSVGTGGWETQYF
J: TRBJ2-5
D: TRBD1
V: TRBV9
size: -

DNA: TGTGCCAGCAGCCAACGGGGGGTTAACTATGGCTACACCTTC
CDR3: CASSQRGVNYGYTF
J: TRBJ1-2
D: -
V: TRBV3-1/TRBV3-2
size: -

DNA: TGTGCCAGCAGCGACCGGACTAGCAAGCCCGGGGAGCTGTTTTTT
CDR3: CASSDRTSKPGELFF
J: TRBJ2-2
D: TRBD2
V: TRBV5-4
size: -

DNA: TGTGCCAGCAGTGAACGGAGCAGCGGGATTACCTACGAGCAGTACTTC
CDR3: CASSERSSGITYEQYF
J: TRBJ2-7
D: TRBD2
V: TRBV5-5
size: -

DNA: TGTGCCAGCAGCTTCGACAGGGGGCGCAATCAGCCCCAGCATTTT
CDR3: CASSFDRGRNQPQHF
J: TRBJ1-5
D: TRBD1
V: TRBV7-8
size: -

DNA: TGCAGTGCTAGGCTCGGGGAAGCTTTCTTT
CDR3: CSARLGEAFF
J: TRBJ1-1
D: -
V: TRBV20-1
size: -

DNA: TGTGCCAACTACATTGGACTAGACAACTACGAGCAGTACTTC
CDR3: CANYIGLDNYEQYF
J: TRBJ2-7
D: TRBD2
V: TRBV5-4
size: -

DNA: TGTGCCAGCAGCCAAGATAGTAACGGCTATGGCTACACCTTC
CDR3: CASSQDSNGYGYTF
J: TRBJ1-2
D: -
V: TRBV3-1/TRBV3-2
size: few

DNA: TGTGCCAGCAGCCTAGCGGGAGGTCCCTACAATGAGCAGTTCTTC
CDR3: CASSLAGGPYNEQFF
J: TRBJ2-1
D: TRBD2
V: TRBV7-3
size: -

DNA: TGTGCCAGCAGCTTAAAGGGACTAGGCACAGATACGCAGTATTTT
CDR3: CASSLKGLGTDTQYF
J: TRBJ2-3
D: TRBD2
V: TRBV13
size: few

DNA: TGTGCCAGCAGCGGTATACAGGCAATACCTGAGCAGTTCTTC
CDR3: CASSGIQAIPEQFF
J: TRBJ2-1
D: -
V: TRBV11-2
size: -

DNA: TGTGCCAGCAGCCCGACAGGGGCGGATACGCAGTATTTT
CDR3: CASSPTGADTQYF
J: TRBJ2-3
D: TRBD1
V: TRBV3-1/TRBV3-2
size: -

DNA: TGTGCCAGCCGGATTGGGGGACTAGCCGAGCAGTACTTC
CDR3: CASRIGGLAEQYF
J: TRBJ2-7
D: TRBD2
V: TRBV6-5
size: many

DNA: TGTGCCAGCAGTCACCGGGACAGGGACCTCTATGGCTACACCTTC
CDR3: CASSHRDRDLYGYTF
J: TRBJ1-2
D: TRBD1
V: TRBV2
size: -

DNA: TGTGCCAGCAGTGAAAGACAGGGGATCTACGAGCAGTACTTC
CDR3: CASSERQGIYEQYF
J: TRBJ2-7
D: TRBD1
V: TRBV6-1
size: -

DNA: TGTGCCAGCAGCCGCGAGTCGGGAACTTACAATGAGCAGTTCTTC
CDR3: CASSRESGTYNEQFF
J: TRBJ2-1
D: -
V: TRBV5-4
size: -

DNA: TGCGCCAGCGCAGGGTCCCTCGGCGAGACCCAGTACTTC
CDR3: CASAGSLGETQYF
J: TRBJ2-5
D: -
V: TRBV5-1
size: many

DNA: TGTGCCAGCAGCCCCAGCCCCAGGGGCGGTTTGGAAAAACTGTTTTTT
CDR3: CASSPSPRGGLEKLFF
J: TRBJ1-4
D: -
V: TRBV9
size: -

DNA: TGTGCCAGTAGTATAAGCCGTAACTACGAGCAGTACTTC
CDR3: CASSISRNYEQYF
J: TRBJ2-7
D: -
V: TRBV19
size: once

DNA: TGTGCCAGCAGTTGGACAGGGGGCACAGATACGCAGTATTTT
CDR3: CASSWTGGTDTQYF
J: TRBJ2-3
D: TRBD1
V: TRBV27
size: -

DNA: TGTGCCAGCAGTCAAGAACAGGGACAGGCAGGGGAAAAACTGTTTTTT
CDR3: CASSQEQGQAGEKLFF
J: TRBJ1-4
D: TRBD1
V: TRBV28
size: -

DNA: TGTGCCAGCGCGAATCAGGGGCGAGTTGGCAATGAGCAGTTCTTC
CDR3: CASANQGRVGNEQFF
J: TRBJ2-1
D: -
V: TRBV2
size: -

DNA: TGCAGCGTGGTTTTAGGCGGGATGAGAGAGACCCAGTACTTC
CDR3: CSVVLGGMRETQYF
J: TRBJ2-5
D: -
V: TRBV29-1
size: few

DNA: TGTGCCAGCAGGGAGGACGGCACAGATACGCAGTATTTT
CDR3: CASREDGTDTQYF
J: TRBJ2-3
D: -
V: TRBV6-5
size: -

DNA: TGTGCCAGCAGCGTAGGGACTAGCCGGTTGGGTGGGCAGTTCTTC
CDR3: CASSVGTSRLGGQFF
J: TRBJ2-1
D: TRBD2
V: TRBV9
size: -

DNA: TGTGCCAGCAGCCAGATGACTAGCGGGAACACCGGGGAGCTGTTTTTT
CDR3: CASSQMTSGNTGELFF
J: TRBJ2-2
D: TRBD2
V: TRBV4-2
size: -

DNA: TGTGCCTGGAGGGGGCTAGCGGAGACTAATGAGCAGTTCTTC
CDR3: CAWRGLAETNEQFF
J: TRBJ2-1
D: TRBD2
V: TRBV30
size: few

DNA: TGTGCCAGCAGTCCACGGGGTCAGCCCCAGCATTTT
CDR3: CASSPRGQPQHF
J: TRBJ1-5
D: -
V: TRBV12-3/TRBV12-4
size: -

DNA: TGTGCCAGCAGCGAACAGGGGTCAACCCATGTAGGTGAAAAACTGTTTTTT
CDR3: CASSEQGSTHVGEKLFF
J: TRBJ1-4
D: TRBD1
V: TRBV7-9
size: -

DNA: TGCAGCGTTGCGTGGGCTTGGATAAGCACAGATACGCAGTATTTT
CDR3: CSVAWAWISTDTQYF
J: TRBJ2-3
D: -
V: TRBV29-1
size: -

DNA: TGTGCCAGCAGCTTAGCTTCAGGGCGGGGCTACACCTTC
CDR3: CASSLASGRGYTF
J: TRBJ1-2
D: -
V: TRBV7-2
size: -

DNA: TGTGCCAGCAGCCGCTCCTACGAGCAGTACTTC
CDR3: CASSRSYEQYF
J: TRBJ2-7
D: -
V: TRBV7-2
size: -

DNA: TGTGCCAGCAGGTCCCTAGCGGGAGAGACCCAGTACTTC
CDR3: CASRSLAGETQYF
J: TRBJ2-5
D: TRBD2
V: TRBV11-2
size: -

DNA: TGTGCCAGCAGTGGGACATTTTCGAATCAGCCCCAGCATTTT
CDR3: CASSGTFSNQPQHF
J: TRBJ1-5
D: -
V: TRBV27
size: -

DNA: TGTGCCAGCAGCTTAAGGCCTCGTTTGCGGACAGGGGAAACTGAAGCTTTCTTT
CDR3: CASSLRPRLRTGETEAFF
J: TRBJ1-1
D: TRBD1
V: TRBV7-3
size: -

DNA: TGTGCCTGGCCGCCAACGGAGTACGAGACCCAGTACTTC
CDR3: CAWPPTEYETQYF
J: TRBJ2-5
D: -
V: TRBV30
size: -

DNA: TGTGCCAGCAGTGAGGGGCCGTACACTGAAGCTTTCTTT
CDR3: CASSEGPYTEAFF
J: TRBJ1-1
D: -
V: TRBV2
size: few

DNA: TGTGCCAGCAGTCCCGGACAGGGGCCCGGGGAGCTGTTTTTT
CDR3: CASSPGQGPGELFF
J: TRBJ2-2
D: TRBD1
V: TRBV3-1/TRBV3-2
size: -

DNA: TGTGCCAGCAGTCAACGCCGGGTGCGAAATTCACCCCTCCACTTT
CDR3: CASSQRRVRNSPLHF
J: TRBJ1-6
D: -
V: TRBV2
size: few

DNA: TGTGCCAGCAGCTTAGATGGGGGCGGGAGCACCTACGAGCAGTACTTC
CDR3: CASSLDGGGSTYEQYF
J: TRBJ2-7
D: -
V: TRBV11-1
size: -

DNA: TGTGCCAGCTCACCACTCCGAGACAGGACCTATGGCTACACCTTC
CDR3: CASSPLRDRTYGYTF
J: TRBJ1-2
D: -
V: TRBV18
size: -

DNA: TGTGCCAGCTCACCTCCTTTAGCGGCAGACTACAATGAGCAGTTCTTC
CDR3: CASSPPLAADYNEQFF
J: TRBJ2-1
D: -
V: TRBV18
size: -

DNA: TGCGCCAGCAGCCCAAAGGTGGCGGGTCCCTACAATGAGCAGTTCTTC
CDR3: CASSPKVAGPYNEQFF
J: TRBJ2-1
D: -
V: TRBV4-1
size: -